The TCR beta chain described here comes from a study of T cell responses to AZD1222 COVID-19 vaccine. Study-level results: The number of AZD1222 recipients seropositive at baseline was only six. The peak T cell response came first, and repertoires were sampled only after it. Donors were chiefly white British, with a greater number of females, and clonal diversity was perhaps underestimated.

Losses at the gene ends were 6 bases for V and 5 bases for J; bases not matched to a gene: 7. Germline V gene lookup returns CDR1 SEHNR and CDR2 FQNEAQ (reference sequence). The CDR3 runs 15 residues. Assay used: immunoSEQ multiplex PCR; TCRdb lists only in-frame clones, some missing. The sample has nearly 110,000 clones, around 90% seen once. This clone was recorded only once. Its target is unknown. This sequence was found in an adult in good health. The sequencing here drew on peripheral blood, taken on day 0 of AZD1222 vaccination. The chain joins TRBV7-9 to TRBJ2-1; TRBD2 matches at 10 bases. CDR3 in amino acids: CASSTGTSVHNEQFF. As DNA, the CDR3 is TGTGCCAGCAGTACAGGGACTAGCGTCCACAATGAGCAGTTCTTC.